This record looks at one T cell receptor (beta chain) sequence and its context. This specimen comes from a study of blood T cell repertoires in COVID-19. On the study more broadly: Both acute and convalescent COVID-19 samples were obtained from the United States, Italy and Spain.

Here immunoSEQ multiplex PCR was the method, and the copy in TCRdb shows in-frame clones only, minus some. Here the sample spans 85,000 to 120,000 clones, around 75% being singletons. The CDR3 has 17 amino acids. The germline V and J ends were trimmed by 4 bases and 0 bases, with 16 bases remaining between them. In germline, CDR1 is LGHDT, CDR2 YNNKEL (reference sequence). This chain links TRBV3-1 (or the pseudogene TRBV3-2) with TRBJ1-3, with D possibly being TRBD1 (6 bases). This TCR was sampled from a human donor with acute or convalescent COVID-19. The donor label of this sample is uncertain. The specimen sequenced was peripheral blood. The CDR3 protein is CASSPRDTIFSGNTIYF. The CDR3 nucleotides read TGTGCCAGCAGCCCCCGGGACACGATCTTCTCTGGAAACACCATATATTTT.